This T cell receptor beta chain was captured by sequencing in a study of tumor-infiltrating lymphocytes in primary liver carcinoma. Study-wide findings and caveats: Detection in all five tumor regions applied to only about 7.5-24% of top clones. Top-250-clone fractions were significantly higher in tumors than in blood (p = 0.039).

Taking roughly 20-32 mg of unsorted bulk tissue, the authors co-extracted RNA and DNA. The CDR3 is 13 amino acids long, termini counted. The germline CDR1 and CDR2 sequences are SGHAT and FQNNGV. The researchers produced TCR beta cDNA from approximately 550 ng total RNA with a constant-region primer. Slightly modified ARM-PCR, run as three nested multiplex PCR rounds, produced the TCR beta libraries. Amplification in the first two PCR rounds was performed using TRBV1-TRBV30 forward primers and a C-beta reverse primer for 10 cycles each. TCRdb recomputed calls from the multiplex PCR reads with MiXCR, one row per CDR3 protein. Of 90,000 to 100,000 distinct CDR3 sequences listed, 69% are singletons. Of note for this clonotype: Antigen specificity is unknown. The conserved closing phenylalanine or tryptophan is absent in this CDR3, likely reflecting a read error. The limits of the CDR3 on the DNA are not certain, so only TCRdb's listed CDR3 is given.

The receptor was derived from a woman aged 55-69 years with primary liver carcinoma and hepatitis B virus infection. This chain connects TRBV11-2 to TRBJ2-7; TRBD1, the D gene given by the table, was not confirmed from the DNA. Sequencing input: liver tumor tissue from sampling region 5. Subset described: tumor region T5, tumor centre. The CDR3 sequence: CASSLGQGYEHYI.